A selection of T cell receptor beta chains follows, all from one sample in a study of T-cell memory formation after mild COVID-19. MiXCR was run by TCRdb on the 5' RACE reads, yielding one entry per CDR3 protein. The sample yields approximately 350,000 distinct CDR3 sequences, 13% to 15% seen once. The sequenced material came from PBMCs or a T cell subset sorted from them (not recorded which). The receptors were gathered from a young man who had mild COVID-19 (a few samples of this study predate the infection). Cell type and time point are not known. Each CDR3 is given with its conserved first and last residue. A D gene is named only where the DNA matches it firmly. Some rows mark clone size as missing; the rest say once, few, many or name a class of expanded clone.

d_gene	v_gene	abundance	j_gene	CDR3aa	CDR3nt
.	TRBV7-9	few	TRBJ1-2	CASRARRTRGYTF	TGTGCCAGCAGGGCAAGACGGACCAGAGGCTACACCTTC
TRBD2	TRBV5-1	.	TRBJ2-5	CASSRSGGPYQETQYF	TGCGCCAGCAGCCGGAGCGGGGGGCCGTACCAAGAGACCCAGTACTTC
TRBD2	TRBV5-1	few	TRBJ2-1	CASKVGGGDEQFF	TGCGCCAGCAAAGTGGGCGGGGGTGATGAGCAGTTCTTC
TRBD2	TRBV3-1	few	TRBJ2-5	CASLGTRSSLGETQYF	TGTGCCAGCCTCGGGACTAGGAGCTCCTTGGGGGAGACCCAGTACTTC
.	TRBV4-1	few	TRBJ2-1	CASSQVGVRRFF	TGCGCCAGCAGCCAAGTAGGGGTAAGACGGTTCTTC
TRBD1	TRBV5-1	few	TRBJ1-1	CASQRGGSGGDTEAFF	TGCGCCTCCCAAAGGGGGGGTTCAGGGGGAGACACTGAAGCTTTCTTT
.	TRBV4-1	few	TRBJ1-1	CASSQGAAGGGTEAFF	TGCGCCAGCAGCCAAGGGGCAGCAGGTGGTGGCACTGAAGCTTTCTTT
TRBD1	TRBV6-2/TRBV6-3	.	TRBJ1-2	CASPGTQGAKYGYTF	TGTGCCAGTCCCGGGACACAGGGGGCAAAATATGGCTACACCTTC
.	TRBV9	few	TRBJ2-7	CASSVGLRGEQYF	TGTGCCAGCAGCGTCGGACTGAGGGGCGAGCAGTACTTC
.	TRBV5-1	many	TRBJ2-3	CASRNDAGYTDTQYF	TGCGCCAGCAGAAACGACGCAGGGTACACAGATACGCAGTATTTT
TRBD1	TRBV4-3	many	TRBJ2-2	CASSPATGSTGELFF	TGCGCCAGCAGCCCAGCGACAGGGAGCACCGGGGAGCTGTTTTTT
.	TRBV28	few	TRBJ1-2	CASSLSLTENYGYTF	TGTGCCAGCAGTCTCTCGTTGACAGAAAACTATGGCTACACCTTC
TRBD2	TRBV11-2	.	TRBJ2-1	CASSYRTSGTGEQFF	TGTGCCAGCAGCTACCGGACTAGCGGGACGGGTGAGCAGTTCTTC
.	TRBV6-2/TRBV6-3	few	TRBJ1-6	CASRRDIDSPLHF	TGTGCCAGCAGAAGGGATATCGATTCACCCCTCCACTTT
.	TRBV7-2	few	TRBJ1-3	CASSFSRADTIYF	TGTGCCAGCAGCTTTTCACGGGCCGACACCATATATTTT
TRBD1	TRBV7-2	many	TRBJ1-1	CASSLFASDRQSFF	TGTGCCAGCAGCTTATTTGCGTCGGACAGGCAATCATTTTTT
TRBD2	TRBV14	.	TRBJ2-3	CASRRHQGGGNTDTQYF	TGTGCCAGCAGACGCCACCAGGGCGGGGGTAACACAGATACGCAGTATTTT
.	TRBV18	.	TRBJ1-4	CASSLRDGNEKLFF	TGTGCCAGCTCACTCCGGGACGGCAATGAAAAACTGTTTTTT
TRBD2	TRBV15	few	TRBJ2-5	CATSSPLAALETQYF	TGTGCCACCAGCAGCCCGCTAGCGGCGTTAGAGACCCAGTACTTC
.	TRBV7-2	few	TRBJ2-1	CASSALGKNEQFF	TGTGCCAGCAGCGCCCTAGGGAAGAATGAGCAGTTCTTC
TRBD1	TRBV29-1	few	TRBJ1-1	CSVVGTGLTEAFF	TGCAGCGTTGTTGGGACAGGGCTTACTGAAGCTTTCTTT
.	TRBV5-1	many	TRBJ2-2	CASSQDGNTGELFF	TGCGCCAGCAGTCAGGATGGGAACACCGGGGAGCTGTTTTTT
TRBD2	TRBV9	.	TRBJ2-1	CASSIVAGGYNEQFF	TGTGCCAGCAGCATCGTAGCGGGGGGCTACAATGAGCAGTTCTTC
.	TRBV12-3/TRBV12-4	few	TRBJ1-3	CASSFSRGGNTIYF	TGTGCCAGCAGTTTCTCTCGGGGTGGAAACACCATATATTTT
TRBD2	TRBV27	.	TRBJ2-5	CASSLVSPGMRGGEETQYF	TGTGCCAGCAGTTTAGTCTCCCCCGGTATGCGGGGGGGCGAAGAGACCCAGTACTTC
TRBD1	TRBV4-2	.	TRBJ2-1	CASSQETGRSYNEQFF	TGTGCCAGCAGCCAAGAGACAGGGCGAAGCTACAATGAGCAGTTCTTC
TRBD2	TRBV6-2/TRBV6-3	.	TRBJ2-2	CASRGTSAGELFF	TGTGCCAGCAGGGGGACTAGCGCCGGGGAGCTGTTTTTT
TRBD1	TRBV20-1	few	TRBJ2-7	CSAPRTGSVEQYF	TGCAGTGCCCCCCGGACAGGGTCGGTGGAGCAGTACTTC